This T cell receptor (beta chain) was sequenced during a study of blood T cell repertoires in COVID-19. Whole-study context: There were acute and convalescent COVID-19 samples, and they came from the United States, Italy and Spain.

The V and J ends lost 0 bases and 4 bases respectively, with 6 bases between them. The germline V gene has CDR1 GTSNPN and CDR2 SVGIG (reference sequence). CDR3 length: 13 amino acids. As originally analysed: It was from reference gene primer amplification that nucleated cell counts were estimated. Clones were read by immunoSEQ multiplex PCR, and TCRdb kept only the in-frame ones, dropping some. D and trimming were read from the DNA, whereas the V and J calls and clone size are those reported in that table. The profile shows more than 350,000 clones, around 87% of them singletons. Cohort allocation depended upon clinical history that participants reported. Symptom resolution, clearance, or two negative PCRs marked donors in Cohort 3 as recovered.

The sample taken for sequencing was PBMCs or T cells enriched from blood (not recorded which). The sequence derives from a man aged 18-30 years who had recovered from COVID-19. The V gene is TRBV30, the J gene TRBJ2-2; TRBD2 might be the D (5 bases). The CDR3 sequence: CAWSVRGTGELFF. The CDR3 region has the DNA TGTGCCTGGAGTGTACGGGGCACCGGGGAGCTGTTTTTT. The whole variable domain, filled in from reference TRBV30 and TRBJ2-2, reads SQTIHQWPATLVQPVGSPLSLECTVEGTSNPNLYWYRQAAGRGLQLLFYSVGIGQISSEVPQNLSASRPQDRQFILSSKKLLLSDSGFYLCAWSVRGTGELFFGEGSRLTVL.